The sequence of this T cell receptor (beta chain) was determined in a study of blood T cell repertoires in COVID-19. Recruitment covered 25 or so US areas and drew participants whose ages spanned about 18 to 95 years. Two consecutive negative NP/OP PCR tests, clearance, or resolved symptoms defined Cohort 3 recovery. The protocol was immunoSEQ multiplex PCR, while the TCRdb copy is restricted to in-frame clones and leaves out a portion. The sample lists a few hundred thousand clones, more than 85% seen once, with under 20% in the top ten. Germline assignment: CDR1 KGHSH and CDR2 LQKENI. Trimming took 0 bases from V and 2 from J, leaving 11 bases between them. CDR3 size: 16 residues.

The receptor was isolated from a woman in her thirties who had recovered from COVID-19. This rearrangement joins TRBV18 to TRBJ2-1, with D maybe TRBD1 (5 bases). Sequencing was carried out using PBMCs or T cells enriched from blood (not recorded which). The CDR3: CASSPPRQTPYNEQFF. The CDR3 DNA is TGTGCCAGCTCACCACCGAGACAGACCCCCTACAATGAGCAGTTCTTC.